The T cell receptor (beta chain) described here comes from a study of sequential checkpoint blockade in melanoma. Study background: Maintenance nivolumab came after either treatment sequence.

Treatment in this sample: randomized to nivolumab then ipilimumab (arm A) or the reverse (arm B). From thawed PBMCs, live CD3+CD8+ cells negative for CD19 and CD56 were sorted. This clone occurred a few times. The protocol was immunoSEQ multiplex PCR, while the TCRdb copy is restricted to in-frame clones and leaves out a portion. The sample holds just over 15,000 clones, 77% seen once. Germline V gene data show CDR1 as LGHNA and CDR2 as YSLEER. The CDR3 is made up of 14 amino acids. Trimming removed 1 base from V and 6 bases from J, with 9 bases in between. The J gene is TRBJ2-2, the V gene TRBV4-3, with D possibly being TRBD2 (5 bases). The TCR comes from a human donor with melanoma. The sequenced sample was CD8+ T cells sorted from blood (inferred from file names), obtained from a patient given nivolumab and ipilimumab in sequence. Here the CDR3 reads CASSQGPDSGELFF. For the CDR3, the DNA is TGCGCCAGCAGCCAAGGTCCGGACTCCGGGGAGCTGTTTTTT.